A single sample is the source of the 25 T cell receptor beta chains below, sequenced in a study of T cells in Graves' hyperthyroidism and ophthalmopathy. Amplified TCR beta CDR3 regions derived from RNA transcripts. With the HTBI primer set, the TCR CDR3 went through a first round of RT-PCR. TCRdb ran MiXCR on the multiplex PCR reads and lists one entry per CDR3 protein. The sample consists of approximately 590,000 distinct CDR3 sequences, 15% to 17% of them appearing once. Input material: blood. The source of these receptors is a woman between 25 and 40 years old with Graves' hyperthyroidism.

This chain joins TRBV3-1 and TRBJ1-1; possibly TRBD1 for D (5 bases). CDR1 LGHDT and CDR2 YNNKEL come from the germline V gene (reference sequence). The CDR3 loop spans 16 amino acids. V was shortened by 4 bases and J by 0 bases, with 15 bases between the two germline ends. The DNA of the CDR3 is TGTGCCAGCAGCCCTGCGGAGGGACCTATGAACACTGAAGCTTTCTTT. Translated, it gives CASSPAEGPMNTEAFF.

The chain links TRBV20-1 to TRBJ1-2, with 10 bases aligning to TRBD1. This CDR3 has 13 amino acids. Unmatched junction bases numbered 6, after V lost 7 bases and J lost 4 bases. Germline CDR1 DFQATT, CDR2 SNEGSKA (reference sequence). CDR3 sequence reads: CSVRDRGIYGYTF. In DNA form, the CDR3 reads TGCAGTGTCCGGGACAGGGGAATCTATGGCTACACCTTC.

This sequence joins TRBV7-8 and TRBJ2-1; 7 nucleotides agree with TRBD1. Looked up from germline, CDR1 is SGHVS and CDR2 is FQNEAQ. The CDR3 totals 15 residues. The trim removed 3 bases at V and 2 bases at J, leaving 4 bases unmatched. As DNA, the CDR3 is TGTGCCAGCAGCTTCGACAGGGAGCCCTACAATGAGCAGTTCTTC. Translation: CASSFDREPYNEQFF.

There are many counts of this clonotype. The rearrangement joins TRBV6-1 to TRBJ1-1; 7 bases are a match to TRBD1. Germline V gene lookup returns CDR1 MNHNS and CDR2 SASEGT. This CDR3 region has 15 residues. V was clipped by 0 bases and J by 0 bases; unmatched bases: 1. CDR3 sequence reads: CASSEAGQLNTEAFF. The CDR3 DNA follows: TGTGCCAGCAGTGAAGCGGGACAGCTGAACACTGAAGCTTTCTTT.

This chain connects TRBV2 to TRBJ1-4; the D is unclear. Trimming pared 0 bases from V and 8 bases from J, leaving 16 bases between. Germline assignment: CDR1 SNHLY and CDR2 FYNNEI. This CDR3 contains 16 residues. The CDR3 DNA reads as TGTGCCAGCAGTGAAGCGCTTCCGGGAGGGAACGAAAAACTGTTTTTT. Amino acid sequence: CASSEALPGGNEKLFF.

The chain carries TRBV24-1 and TRBJ2-5, with 9 bases matching TRBD1. CDR1 and CDR2 from the germline V gene are KGHDR and SFDVKD. V was clipped by 7 bases and J by 1 base; unmatched bases: 6. The CDR3 consists of 15 residues. CDR3 DNA: TGTGCCACCAGCACGGGACAGGGCCTCCAAGAGACCCAGTACTTC. Translating it yields CATSTGQGLQETQYF.

This clonotype was seen many times. V gene TRBV3-1 combines with J gene TRBJ1-2; 9 bases line up with TRBD1. The germline V gene encodes CDR1 LGHDT and CDR2 YNNKEL (reference sequence). This CDR3 has 16 residues. The V and J ends lost 3 bases and 7 bases, in that order; junction bases with no gene match: 12. The CDR3 DNA follows: TGTGCCAGCAGCCAGGCCGCACAGGGGGCGGCTGGTGGCTACACCTTC. It yields the protein CASSQAAQGAAGGYTF.

This clonotype was recorded at least ten times. The chain carries TRBV7-2 and TRBJ2-7; tentatively, D is TRBD2 (6 bases). The V gene lost 4 bases and the J gene lost 4 bases, with 17 bases spanning the gap. Germline V gene data show CDR1 as SGHTA and CDR2 as FQGNSA. This CDR3 region has 15 residues. The CDR3 reads CASSSEGLANYEQYF. In DNA form, the CDR3 reads TGTGCCAGCAGCTCCGAGGGCCTAGCGAATTACGAGCAGTACTTC.

The chain uses TRBV6-2 or TRBV6-3 and TRBJ2-1, with 9 bases identical to TRBD2. The CDR3 consists of 15 residues. Trimming removed 6 bases from V and 6 bases from J; junction bases left unmatched: 9. Germline V gene sequence: CDR1 MNHEY, CDR2 SVGEGT. The CDR3 loop reads CASSPTVAGVNEQFF. For the CDR3, the DNA is TGTGCCAGCAGCCCCACCGTAGCGGGAGTCAATGAGCAGTTCTTC.

The chain employs TRBV6-2 or TRBV6-3 and TRBJ2-7; 12 bases map to TRBD2. The CDR3 contains 17 residues. In germline, CDR1 is MNHEY, CDR2 SVGEGT. V lost 6 bases and J lost 3; bases outside the gene matches: 12. The CDR3 protein is CASRPVRTSGILYEQYF. CDR3 DNA sequence: TGTGCCAGCAGGCCGGTCAGGACTAGCGGGATCCTCTACGAGCAGTACTTC.

In this sample, this clonotype turned up many times. This sequence joins TRBV20-1 and TRBJ2-5; no clear D gene. Germline V gene sequence: CDR1 DFQATT, CDR2 SNEGSKA (reference sequence). V lost 6 bases to trimming and J lost 2 bases, with 16 bases between them. The CDR3 runs to 14 residues. As DNA, the CDR3 is TGCAGTGCGCCCAAGCCGGTGACTCAAGAGACCCAGTACTTC. Its translation is CSAPKPVTQETQYF.

This clonotype was seen only a few times. This sequence joins TRBV29-1 and TRBJ2-4, with D perhaps TRBD2 (5 bases). There are 16 residues in the CDR3. V was clipped by 7 bases and J by 0 bases, with 19 bases between them. Germline V CDR1 and CDR2: SQVTM, ANQGSEA. The CDR3 sequence: CSDGGGQSLAKNIQYF. The CDR3 nucleotides read TGCAGCGACGGAGGCGGGCAGAGTCTAGCCAAAAACATTCAGTACTTC.

Concerning this clonotype: Because it lacks the conserved phenylalanine or tryptophan at the end, this CDR3 is likely a read error. The chain combines TRBV20-1 with TRBJ1-4; 9 bases are a match to TRBD1. Germline CDR1 reads DFQATT; CDR2 reads SNEGSKA (reference sequence). This CDR3 has 18 residues. After removal of 6 bases from V and 3 bases from J, the junction contained 17 bases not matched to a gene. This chain's CDR3 is CSAVVFTGGAYPNEKLFI. CDR3 DNA sequence: TGCAGTGCCGTCGTCTTCACAGGGGGCGCATACCCTAATGAAAAACTGTTTATT.

This rearrangement joins TRBV7-9 to TRBJ2-7, with 13 bases aligning to TRBD2. Losses at the gene ends were 0 bases for V and 1 base for J; bases not matched to a gene: 15. The CDR3 spans 21 residues. Germline V gene data show CDR1 as SEHNR and CDR2 as FQNEAQ (reference sequence). CDR3 sequence (DNA): TGTGCCAGCAGCTTAGCGGAGTGGGGACTAGCGGGACGGGGCCTTTCCTACGAGCAGTACTTC. The encoded protein is CASSLAEWGLAGRGLSYEQYF.

The chain uses TRBV7-2 and TRBJ1-4; 9 bases match TRBD1. CDR1 is SGHTA, CDR2 FQGNSA, per germline. V was clipped by 6 bases and J by 10 bases; unmatched bases: 9. This CDR3 is built from 14 residues. CDR3 sequence: CASSSQGARGKLFF. The CDR3 bases are TGTGCCAGCAGTTCACAGGGGGCGCGGGGAAAACTGTTTTTT.

This clonotype appeared many times. This chain links TRBV12-3 or TRBV12-4 with TRBJ1-5, with D hard to call. CDR3 length: 13 residues. Trimming took off 5 bases at V and 3 bases at J, with 8 bases between the two ends. CDR3: CASSPRHNQPQHF. The CDR3 DNA reads as TGTGCCAGCAGTCCCAGGCACAATCAGCCCCAGCATTTT.

This clonotype was picked up many times. The chain joins TRBV28 to TRBJ2-1; no reliable D call. Deletions cut 3 bases from V and 7 bases from J, with 13 bases between. The CDR3 totals 14 residues. CDR1 and CDR2 from the germline V gene are MDHEN and SYDVKM. CDR3 sequence: CASSFNGPLNEQFF. The DNA of the CDR3 is TGTGCCAGCAGTTTCAACGGGCCTCTTAATGAGCAGTTCTTC. The full variable domain, completed using reference TRBV28 and TRBJ2-1, is DVKVTQSSRYLVKRTGEKVFLECVQDMDHENMFWYRQDPGLGLRLIYFSYDVKMKEKGDIPEGYSVSREKKERFSLILESASTNQTSMYLCASSFNGPLNEQFFGPGTRLTVL.

V usage is TRBV19 and J usage is TRBJ2-7; 10 positions match TRBD1. The CDR3 runs 15 residues. Per the germline V gene, CDR1 is LNHDA and CDR2 is SQIVND (reference sequence). Losses at the gene ends were 2 bases for V and 2 bases for J; bases not matched to a gene: 3. The CDR3 spells CASSILGQGPYEQYF. CDR3 coding DNA: TGTGCCAGTAGTATATTGGGACAGGGGCCCTACGAGCAGTACTTC.

This clonotype occurred many times. Here the CDR3 DNA reads TGTGCCAGCAGCAGGACAGGGGGGGTCTTTAGCTCCTACGAGCAGTACTTC. It specifies CASSRTGGVFSSYEQYF. V usage is TRBV7-2 and J usage is TRBJ2-7, with 10 bases that match TRBD1. J gave up 0 bases and V 5 bases, and 10 bases lay outside the gene matches. Per germline, CDR1 SGHTA and CDR2 FQGNSA. The CDR3 length is 17 residues.

This clonotype was picked up many times. This sequence joins TRBV20-1 and TRBJ2-3; TRBD2 matches 10 bases. From germline, CDR1 is DFQATT and CDR2 SNEGSKA (reference sequence). With V trimmed by 0 bases and J by 0 bases, 3 bases remained unmatched. The CDR3 is 16 residues long. Here the CDR3 DNA reads TGCAGTGCTAGAGACAGCGGGAGGGCTAGCACAGATACGCAGTATTTT. Translation gives CSARDSGRASTDTQYF.

The chain employs TRBV10-3 and TRBJ2-7; D possibly corresponds to TRBD2 (5 bases). V shed 6 bases and J shed 3 bases, with 12 bases lying between them. This CDR3 has 13 amino acids. CDR1 is ENHRY, CDR2 SYGVKD, per germline. CDR3 loop: CAIRREGSYEQYF. CDR3 bases: TGTGCCATCAGACGAGAAGGGAGCTACGAGCAGTACTTC.

This clonotype was seen more than once but under ten times. The J gene is TRBJ1-4, the V gene TRBV20-1; a weak D match, TRBD1 (6 bases). The V end was cut by 1 base, the J end by 5 bases, with 11 bases between. CDR3 length: 14 residues. Germline CDR1 is DFQATT and CDR2 is SNEGSKA (reference sequence). The CDR3 bases are TGCAGTGCTAGAGCGGGGGCGTCGAATGAAAAACTGTTTTTT. Protein product: CSARAGASNEKLFF.

This clonotype was observed many times. V is TRBV11-2 and J is TRBJ1-2, with 10 bases lining up with TRBD1. Germline lookup yields CDR1 SGHAT and CDR2 FQNNGV. The V gene end was trimmed by 6 bases and the J gene end by 8 bases; junction bases not matched to a gene: 15. The CDR3 spans 16 residues. DNA of the CDR3: TGTGCCAGCAGACGCTTAGAGGACAGGGGGGAGAAGGGCTACACCTTC. Translation: CASRRLEDRGEKGYTF.

This clonotype was seen at least ten times. The chain employs TRBV30 and TRBJ2-7; D uncertain. The CDR3 consists of 13 residues. Trimming cost V 3 bases and J 0 bases, with 9 bases left between them. Germline-derived CDR1 and CDR2 are GTSNPN and SVGIG (reference sequence). DNA for the CDR3: TGTGCCTGGAGATCTCTTAGCTCCTACGAGCAGTACTTC. Translation: CAWRSLSSYEQYF.

The rearrangement joins TRBV10-3 to TRBJ1-4; D uncertain. V lost 10 bases to trimming and J lost 5 bases, with 17 bases between them. The CDR3 has 14 residues. Germline V gives CDR1 ENHRY, CDR2 SYGVKD. For the CDR3, the DNA is TGTGCCACCACTGTAATATACGGAAATGAAAAACTGTTTTTT. Protein sequence: CATTVIYGNEKLFF.